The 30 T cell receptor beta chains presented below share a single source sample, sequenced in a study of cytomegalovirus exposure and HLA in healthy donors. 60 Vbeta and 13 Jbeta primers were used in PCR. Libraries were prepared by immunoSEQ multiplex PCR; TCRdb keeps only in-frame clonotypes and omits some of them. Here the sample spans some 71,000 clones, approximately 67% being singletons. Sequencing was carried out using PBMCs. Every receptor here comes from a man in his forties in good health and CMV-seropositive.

CDR3 bases: TGTGCCAGCAGTGGAATGGCAGGGGGTTACACCGGGGAGCTGTTTTTT. This codes for CASSGMAGGYTGELFF. The gene calls are TRBV6-1 and TRBJ2-2; 7 nucleotides line up with TRBD1. The CDR3 spans 16 residues. Germline CDR1 is MNHNS and CDR2 is SASEGT. J lost 3 bases, V lost 4 bases, and 8 bases had no gene match.

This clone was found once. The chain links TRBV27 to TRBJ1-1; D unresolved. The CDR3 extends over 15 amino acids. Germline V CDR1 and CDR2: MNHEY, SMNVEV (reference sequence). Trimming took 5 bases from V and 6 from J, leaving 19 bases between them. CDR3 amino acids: CASSLGVGSQAEAFF. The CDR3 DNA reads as TGTGCCAGCAGTCTAGGTGTGGGTTCGCAAGCTGAAGCTTTCTTT.

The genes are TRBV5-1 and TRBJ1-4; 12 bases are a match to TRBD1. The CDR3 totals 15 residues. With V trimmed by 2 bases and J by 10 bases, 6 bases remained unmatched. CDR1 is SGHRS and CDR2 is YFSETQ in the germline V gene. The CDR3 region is CASSFGDRGLGKLFF. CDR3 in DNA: TGCGCCAGCAGCTTCGGGGACAGGGGGCTTGGAAAACTGTTTTTT.

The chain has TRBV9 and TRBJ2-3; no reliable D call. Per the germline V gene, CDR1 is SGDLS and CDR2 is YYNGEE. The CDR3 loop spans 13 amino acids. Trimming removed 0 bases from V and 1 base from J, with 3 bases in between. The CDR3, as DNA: TGTGCCAGCAGCGTAGCTGGCACAGATACGCAGTATTTT. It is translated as CASSVAGTDTQYF.

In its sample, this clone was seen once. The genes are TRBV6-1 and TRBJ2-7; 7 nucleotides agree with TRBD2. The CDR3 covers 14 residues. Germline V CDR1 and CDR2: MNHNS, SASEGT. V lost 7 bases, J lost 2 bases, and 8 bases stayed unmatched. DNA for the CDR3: TGTGCCAGCAACCCGGGAGGTAGCGCCTACGAGCAGTACTTC. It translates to CASNPGGSAYEQYF.

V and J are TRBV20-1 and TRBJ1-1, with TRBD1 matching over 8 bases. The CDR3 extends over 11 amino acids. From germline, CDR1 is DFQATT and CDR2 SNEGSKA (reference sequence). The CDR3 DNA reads TGCGCCCAGGGGGCGGACACTGAAGCTTTCTTT. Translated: CAQGADTEAFF.

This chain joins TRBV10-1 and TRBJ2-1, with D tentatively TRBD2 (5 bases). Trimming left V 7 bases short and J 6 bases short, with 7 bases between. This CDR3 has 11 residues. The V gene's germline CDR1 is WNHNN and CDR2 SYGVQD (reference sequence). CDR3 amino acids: CASKEGNEQFF. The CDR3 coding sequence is TGCGCCAGCAAAGAGGGCAATGAGCAGTTCTTC.

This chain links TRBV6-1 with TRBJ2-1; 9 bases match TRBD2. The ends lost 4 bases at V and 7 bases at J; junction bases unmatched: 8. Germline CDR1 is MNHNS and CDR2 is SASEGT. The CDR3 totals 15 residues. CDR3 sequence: CASSGRGRGRNEQFF. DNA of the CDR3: TGTGCCAGCAGTGGCCGCGGGAGGGGGAGGAATGAGCAGTTCTTC.

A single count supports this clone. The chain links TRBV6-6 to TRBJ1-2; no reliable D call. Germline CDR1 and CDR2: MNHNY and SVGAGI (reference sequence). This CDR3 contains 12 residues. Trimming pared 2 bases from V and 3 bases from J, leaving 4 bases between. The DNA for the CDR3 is TGTGCCAGCAGTTACGCAGACTATGGCTACACCTTC. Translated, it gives CASSYADYGYTF.

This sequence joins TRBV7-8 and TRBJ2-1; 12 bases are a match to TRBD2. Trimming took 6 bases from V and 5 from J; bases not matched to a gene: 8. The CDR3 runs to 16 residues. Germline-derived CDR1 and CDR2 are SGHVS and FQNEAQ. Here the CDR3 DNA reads TGTGCCAGCAGGAAAGCTAGCGGGAGGGATGACAATGAGCAGTTCTTC. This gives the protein CASRKASGRDDNEQFF.

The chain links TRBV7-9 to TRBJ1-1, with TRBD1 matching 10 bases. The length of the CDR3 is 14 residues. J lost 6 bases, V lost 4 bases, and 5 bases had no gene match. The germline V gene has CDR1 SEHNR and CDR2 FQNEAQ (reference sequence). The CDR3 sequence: CASSYGQGGAEAFF. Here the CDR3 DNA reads TGTGCCAGCAGCTACGGACAGGGGGGCGCTGAAGCTTTCTTT. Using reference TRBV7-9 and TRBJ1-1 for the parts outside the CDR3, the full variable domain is DTGVSQNPRHKITKRGQNVTFRCDPISEHNRLYWYRQTLGQGPEFLTYFQNEAQLEKSRLLSDRFSAERPKGSFSTLEIQRTEQGDSAMYLCASSYGQGGAEAFFGQGTRLTVV.

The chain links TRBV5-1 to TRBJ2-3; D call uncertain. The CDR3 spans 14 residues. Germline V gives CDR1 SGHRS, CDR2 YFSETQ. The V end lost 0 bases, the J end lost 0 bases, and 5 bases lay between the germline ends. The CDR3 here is CASSLASSTDTQYF. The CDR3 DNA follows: TGCGCCAGCAGCTTGGCCTCCAGCACAGATACGCAGTATTTT. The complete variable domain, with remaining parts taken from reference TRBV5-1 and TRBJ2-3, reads KAGVTQTPRYLIKTRGQQVTLSCSPISGHRSVSWYQQTPGQGLQFLFEYFSETQRNKGNFPGRFSGRQFSNSRSEMNVSTLELGDSALYLCASSLASSTDTQYFGPGTRLTVL.

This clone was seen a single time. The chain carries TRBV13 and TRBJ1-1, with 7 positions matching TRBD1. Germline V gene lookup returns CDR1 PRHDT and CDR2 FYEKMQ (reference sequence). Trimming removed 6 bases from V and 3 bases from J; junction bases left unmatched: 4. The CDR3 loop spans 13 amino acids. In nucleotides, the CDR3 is TGTGCCAGCAGAGACAGGGCCCACACTGAAGCTTTCTTT. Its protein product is CASRDRAHTEAFF.

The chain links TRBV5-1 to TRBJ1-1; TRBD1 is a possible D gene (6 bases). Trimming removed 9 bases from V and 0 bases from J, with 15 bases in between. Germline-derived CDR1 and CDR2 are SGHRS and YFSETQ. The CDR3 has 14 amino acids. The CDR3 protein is CATRPGQLNTEAFF. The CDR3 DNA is TGCGCCACCCGACCGGGACAACTGAACACTGAAGCTTTCTTT.

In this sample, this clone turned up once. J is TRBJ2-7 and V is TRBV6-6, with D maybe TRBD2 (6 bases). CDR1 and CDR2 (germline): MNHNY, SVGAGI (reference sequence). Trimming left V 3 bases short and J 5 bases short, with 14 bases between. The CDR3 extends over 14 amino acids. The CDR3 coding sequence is TGTGCCAGCAGTTATGCGGGGCCGGAGAACGAGCAGTACTTC. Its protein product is CASSYAGPENEQYF.

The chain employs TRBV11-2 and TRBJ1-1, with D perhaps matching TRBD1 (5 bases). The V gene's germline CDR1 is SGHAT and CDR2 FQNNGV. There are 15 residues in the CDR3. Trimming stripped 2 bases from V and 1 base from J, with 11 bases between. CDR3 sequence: CASSLTPGQNTEAFF. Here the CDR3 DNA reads TGTGCCAGCAGCTTAACCCCCGGACAGAACACTGAAGCTTTCTTT.

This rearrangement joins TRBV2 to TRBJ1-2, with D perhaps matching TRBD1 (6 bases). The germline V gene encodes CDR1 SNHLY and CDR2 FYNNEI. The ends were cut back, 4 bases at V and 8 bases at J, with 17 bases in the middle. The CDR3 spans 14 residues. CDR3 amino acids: CASSGQGQGAGYTF. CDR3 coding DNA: TGTGCCAGCAGTGGGCAGGGACAAGGGGCCGGCTACACCTTC.

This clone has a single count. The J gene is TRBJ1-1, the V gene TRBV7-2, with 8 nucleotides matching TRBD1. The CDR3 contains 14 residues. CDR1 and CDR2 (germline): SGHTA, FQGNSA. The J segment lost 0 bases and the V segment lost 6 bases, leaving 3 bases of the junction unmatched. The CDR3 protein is CASRLTGVNTEAFF. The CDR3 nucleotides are TGTGCCAGCAGATTGACAGGGGTGAACACTGAAGCTTTCTTT.

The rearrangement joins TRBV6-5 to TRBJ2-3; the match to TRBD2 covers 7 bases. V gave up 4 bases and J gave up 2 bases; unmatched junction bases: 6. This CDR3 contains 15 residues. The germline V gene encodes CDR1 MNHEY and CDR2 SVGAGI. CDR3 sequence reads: CASSSPSGNTDTQYF. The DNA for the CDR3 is TGTGCCAGCAGTTCTCCTAGCGGAAACACAGATACGCAGTATTTT.

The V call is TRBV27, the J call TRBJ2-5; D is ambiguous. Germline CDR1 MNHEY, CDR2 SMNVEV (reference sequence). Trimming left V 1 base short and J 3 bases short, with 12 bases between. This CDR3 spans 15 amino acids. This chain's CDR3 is CASSLYAEPEETQYF. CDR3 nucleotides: TGTGCCAGCAGTTTATACGCGGAGCCCGAAGAGACCCAGTACTTC.

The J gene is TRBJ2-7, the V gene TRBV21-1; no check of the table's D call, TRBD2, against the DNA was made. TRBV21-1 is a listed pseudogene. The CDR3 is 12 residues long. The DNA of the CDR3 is TGTGCCAGCAGCAAAGTCGGCTACGAGCAGTACTTC. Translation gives CASSKVGYEQYF.

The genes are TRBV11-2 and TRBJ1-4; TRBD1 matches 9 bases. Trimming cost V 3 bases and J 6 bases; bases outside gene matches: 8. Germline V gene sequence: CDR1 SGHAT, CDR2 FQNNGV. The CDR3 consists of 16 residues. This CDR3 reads CASSFSPWTGDEKLFF. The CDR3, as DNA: TGTGCCAGCAGCTTCTCCCCTTGGACAGGGGATGAAAAACTGTTTTTT. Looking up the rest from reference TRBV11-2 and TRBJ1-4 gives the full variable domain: EAGVAQSPRYKIIEKRQSVAFWCNPISGHATLYWYQQILGQGPKLLIQFQNNGVVDDSQLPKDRFSAERLKGVDSTLKIQPAKLEDSAVYLCASSFSPWTGDEKLFFGSGTQLSVL.

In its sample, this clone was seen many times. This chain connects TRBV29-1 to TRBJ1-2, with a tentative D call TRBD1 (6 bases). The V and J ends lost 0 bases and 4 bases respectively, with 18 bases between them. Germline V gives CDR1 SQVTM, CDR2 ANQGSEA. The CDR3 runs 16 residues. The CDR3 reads CSVEDPPGQSIYGYTF. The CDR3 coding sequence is TGCAGCGTTGAAGATCCCCCGGGACAAAGTATCTATGGCTACACCTTC.

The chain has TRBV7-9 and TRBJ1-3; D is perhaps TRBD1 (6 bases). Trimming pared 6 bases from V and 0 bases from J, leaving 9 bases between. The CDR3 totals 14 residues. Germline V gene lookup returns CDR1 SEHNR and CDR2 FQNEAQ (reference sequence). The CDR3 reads CASSSDSSGNTIYF. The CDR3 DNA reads TGTGCCAGCAGTTCGGACAGCTCTGGAAACACCATATATTTT.

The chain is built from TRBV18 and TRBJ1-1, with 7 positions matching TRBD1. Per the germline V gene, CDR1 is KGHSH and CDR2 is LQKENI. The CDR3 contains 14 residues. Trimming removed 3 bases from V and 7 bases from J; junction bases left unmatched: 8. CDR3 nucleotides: TGTGCCAGCTCACCCCCTAGGGGGCAGGTTGAAGCTTTCTTT. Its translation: CASSPPRGQVEAFF.

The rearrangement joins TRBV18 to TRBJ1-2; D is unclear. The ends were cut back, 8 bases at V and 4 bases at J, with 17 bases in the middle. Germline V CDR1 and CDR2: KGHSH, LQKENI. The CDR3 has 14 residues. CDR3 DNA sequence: TGTGCCAGCACGGACTCTGGAAACTCCTATGGCTACACCTTC. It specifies CASTDSGNSYGYTF.

The CDR3 protein is CASKRLAGGTDTQYF. CDR3 in DNA: TGTGCCAGCAAACGACTAGCGGGAGGCACAGATACGCAGTATTTT. V usage is TRBV28 and J usage is TRBJ2-3; 12 bases match TRBD2. The CDR3 is made up of 15 amino acids. With 7 bases clipped from V and 1 base from J, the junction kept 3 bases outside the gene matches. CDR1 is MDHEN, CDR2 SYDVKM, per germline.

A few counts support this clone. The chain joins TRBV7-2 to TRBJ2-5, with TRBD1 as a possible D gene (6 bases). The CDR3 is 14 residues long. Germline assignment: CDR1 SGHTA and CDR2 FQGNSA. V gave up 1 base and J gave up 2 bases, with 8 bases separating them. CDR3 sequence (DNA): TGTGCCAGCAGCTTAGGTCAGGGGCAAGAGACCCAGTACTTC. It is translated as CASSLGQGQETQYF.

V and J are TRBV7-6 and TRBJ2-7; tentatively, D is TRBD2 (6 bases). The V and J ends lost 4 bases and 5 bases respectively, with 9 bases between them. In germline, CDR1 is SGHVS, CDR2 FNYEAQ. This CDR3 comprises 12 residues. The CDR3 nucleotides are TGTGCCAGCAGCTCCGGGGGTAACGAGCAGTACTTC. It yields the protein CASSSGGNEQYF.

CDR3 in DNA: TGCGCCAGCAGCCCGGACAGATCCTACGAGCAGTACTTC. Amino acid sequence: CASSPDRSYEQYF. The V gene is TRBV5-1, the J gene TRBJ2-7; D may be TRBD1 (6 bases). Germline V gene lookup returns CDR1 SGHRS and CDR2 YFSETQ. The CDR3 has 13 amino acids. V shed 4 bases and J shed 1 base, with 9 bases lying between them.